These T cell receptor beta chains were read from a single sample in a study of cytotoxic CD8 clonotypes in ibrutinib-treated CLL. The table came from immunoSEQ multiplex PCR; TCRdb's copy has only in-frame clones and leaves some out. Of approximately 170,000 clones in the sample, 70% to 90% were seen once. The sequencing used PBMCs, collected at disease progression, from a patient treated with ibrutinib. The receptors were gathered from a human donor with chronic lymphocytic leukemia. Each CDR3 is given with its conserved first and last residue. A D gene is named only where the DNA matches it firmly. The size entry is marked missing in some rows and otherwise reads once, few, many or a size class.

j_call d_call clone_size v_call cdr3_aa cdr3_nt
TRBJ2-7 TRBD2 . TRBV27 CASSLVPVLAGGYEQYF TGTGCCAGCAGTTTAGTCCCCGTACTAGCGGGGGGCTACGAGCAGTACTTC
TRBJ2-7 . . TRBV9 CASSVVAGPSYEQYF TGTGCCAGCAGCGTAGTTGCAGGTCCTTCCTACGAGCAGTACTTC
TRBJ2-5 . . TRBV7-6 CASSNVGAGQETQYF TGTGCCAGCAGCAACGTGGGAGCGGGCCAAGAGACCCAGTACTTC
TRBJ1-2 . . TRBV6-5 CASSYSLTANYGYTF TGTGCCAGCAGTTACTCCCTTACAGCGAACTATGGCTACACCTTC
TRBJ1-2 TRBD1 . TRBV30 CAWNRGSNYGYTF TGTGCCTGGAACAGGGGAAGTAACTATGGCTACACCTTC
TRBJ1-4 TRBD1 . TRBV2 CASRGQGSEKLFF TGTGCCAGCAGGGGACAGGGAAGTGAAAAACTGTTTTTT
TRBJ1-5 . . TRBV23-1 CASSQSLKDGNQPQHF TGCGCCAGCAGTCAATCGTTAAAGGACGGCAATCAGCCCCAGCATTTT
TRBJ2-5 . . TRBV6-7 CASSYSFRRGETQYF TGTGCCAGCAGTTACTCTTTTCGCCGGGGAGAGACCCAGTACTTC
TRBJ1-2 . . TRBV6-1 CASSEALREPYGYTF TGTGCCAGCAGTGAAGCGCTGCGGGAGCCCTATGGCTACACCTTC
TRBJ2-3 . . TRBV9 CASSVASRTPDTQYF TGTGCCAGCAGCGTAGCCTCTAGGACCCCAGATACGCAGTATTTT
TRBJ2-7 . . TRBV5-1 CASSLDTQEVYEQYF TGCGCCAGCAGCTTGGATACGCAGGAGGTTTACGAGCAGTACTTC
TRBJ2-1 TRBD2 . TRBV9 CASSVGLGGSSYNEQFF TGTGCCAGCAGCGTTGGCTTGGGAGGGAGCTCCTACAATGAGCAGTTCTTC
TRBJ2-7 TRBD2 few TRBV30 CAWSGGLANYGQYF TGTGCCTGGAGTGGGGGACTAGCGAACTACGGGCAGTACTTC
TRBJ2-2 . . TRBV7-6 CASSLGAGDVGELFF TGTGCCAGCAGCTTAGGCGCAGGGGACGTCGGGGAGCTGTTTTTT
TRBJ2-5 TRBD2 . TRBV4-1 CASSLWSDLAGAETQYF TGCGCCAGCAGCCTTTGGTCCGACCTAGCGGGAGCGGAGACCCAGTACTTC
TRBJ1-4 . . TRBV7-2 CASSLAQRPSEKLFF TGTGCCAGCAGCTTAGCGCAAAGGCCGTCAGAAAAACTGTTTTTT
TRBJ2-3 TRBD2 once TRBV2 CASSELAGGAHTDTQYF TGTGCCAGCAGTGAACTAGCGGGAGGGGCACACACAGATACGCAGTATTTT
TRBJ1-2 . . TRBV19 CASSIKGGMNYGYTF TGTGCCAGTAGTATAAAGGGGGGCATGAACTATGGCTACACCTTC
TRBJ2-1 TRBD2 . TRBV6-6 CASSGLAGYDNEQFF TGTGCCAGCAGTGGACTAGCGGGCTACGACAATGAGCAGTTCTTC
TRBJ1-4 . . TRBV11-2 CASSYRQDFNEKLFF TGTGCCAGCAGCTACAGACAGGACTTTAATGAAAAACTGTTTTTT
TRBJ2-1 TRBD2 . TRBV5-6 CASSWGLAGGSNEQFF TGTGCCAGCAGCTGGGGACTAGCGGGAGGGAGCAATGAGCAGTTCTTC
TRBJ1-5 . . TRBV4-2 CASMASPGVNNQPQHF TGTGCCAGCATGGCGTCCCCGGGAGTTAACAATCAGCCCCAGCATTTT
TRBJ2-5 . once TRBV11-2 CASSQWAGERYQETQYF TGTGCCAGCAGCCAATGGGCTGGAGAGCGGTACCAAGAGACCCAGTACTTC
TRBJ2-1 TRBD2 . TRBV19 CASSRREGRGNEQFF TGTGCCAGTAGCCGGCGGGAGGGCCGGGGAAATGAGCAGTTCTTC
TRBJ2-1 TRBD2 . TRBV7-9 CASSLGDLLAGGKYNEQFF TGTGCCAGCAGCTTAGGAGATCTCTTAGCGGGAGGGAAATACAATGAGCAGTTCTTC